This TCR beta chain was sequenced for a study of identical twins. Regarding the study as a whole: Modeled out-of-frame TCR alpha sharing in monozygotic twins fell below observed levels.

CDR3 size: 17 residues. Trimming shortened V by 2 bases and J by 0 bases, and 15 bases separated the two germline ends. Germline V gene sequence: CDR1 SGHTA, CDR2 FQGNSA. This clonotype has only a few counts. The antigen is undetermined. No donor was unhealthy or non-Caucasian. With template switching, a universal primer site was added, and the cDNA carried unique molecular identifiers. TCRdb re-derived calls from the 5' RACE reads in MiXCR, one entry per CDR3 protein. The profile shows 200,000 to 250,000 distinct CDR3 sequences, more than 6.5% of them singletons. This sample was also put to use in a study of yellow fever vaccine responses in identical twins. That paper states: Twins reportedly showed a vaccine T cell response that seemed partly convergent and partly personalized.

The sequence was obtained from a woman aged 18-30 years in good health. The chain has TRBV7-2 and TRBJ2-3, with D unresolved. The specimen sequenced was memory (CD45RO+) T cells sorted from blood. This CDR3 reads CASSLNGRATSTDTQYF. CDR3 nucleotides: TGTGCCAGCAGCTTAAACGGTAGAGCTACTAGCACAGATACGCAGTATTTT.